Included here is one T cell receptor beta chain sequence, with context. A single count supports this clone. This receptor's antigen is unknown. Nothing much larger sits one base from this clone, and base qualities are not available. The sample is drawn from a study of blood T cell repertoires in COVID-19 (dated by TCRdb to the early 2020s). Study-wide context: The collaborator samples originated in the United States, Italy and Spain and spanned the acute and convalescent phases of COVID-19. The prospective study material was composed of cDNA or gDNA derived from T cells, B-cell-depleted T cells, or PBMCs. Subjects who had been exposed to COVID-19, were actively infected with it, or had recovered from it provided the deeply sampled blood TCRbeta repertoires that made up the dataset. A freely available public database, intended as a resource for researchers studying the immune response to SARS-CoV-2, is where the repertoires were released. Samples came from the ongoing ImmuneRACE study (first 160 participants) plus 1,254 subjects from 6 global collaborators. Nearly every sample came with metadata listing a de-identified subject ID, COVID-19 status, age in years and sex. Where available, HLA class I and class II types were obtained from metadata supplied by the sample provider rather than from assay-based typing. General findings and caveats noted by the study authors: Clinical and demographic metadata were provided uncurated, with the amount varying by source and participant.

The CDR1 and CDR2 encoded by the germline V gene are MNHEY and SVGAGI. Including cysteine and phenylalanine, the CDR3 has 15 amino acids. Of the read, only the CDR3 DNA is kept; its 45 bases are in frame from base 1. Trimming removed 6 bases from V and 3 bases from J; the gene matches leave 8 bases unexplained. The collaborating institutions used their own protocols to collect whole blood in K2EDTA tubes. For TCRbeta analysis, collaborator samples were shipped as frozen whole blood, as isolated PBMCs, or as DNA extracted from either sample type. TCRbeta CDR3 regions were amplified from genomic DNA using the immunoSEQ Assay, a bias-controlled multiplex PCR. Regarding the original processing steps: Within the assay, amplification of reference gene primers was used to estimate how many nucleated cells each sample contained. To quantify the absolute abundance of each unique TCRbeta CDR3 rearrangement, sequence reads were collapsed and filtered. For each sample, productive Simpson clonality was calculated as the square root of Simpson's diversity index across productive rearrangements. TCRdb stores this immuneACCESS table with in-frame sequences only. Part of the clones is absent; in the studies checked, under half of the shortfall reflects unresolved V genes, and no reason is known for the rest. From that table come the V and J calls and clone size; the DNA was used to work out D and trimming. Recorded for this sample are 200,000 to 250,000 clones; about 87% of them occurred a single time. Of the sample, about 1.7% is held by the ten largest clones.

Recombination joined TRBV6-5 with TRBJ2-1; 7 bases in the junction line up with TRBD1. The clonotype originates from a man in his 70s with acute or convalescent COVID-19. The specimen sequenced was peripheral blood. This receptor has the CDR3 CASRRTGLSYNEQFF. The DNA sequence follows: TGTGCCAGCAGAAGGACAGGTCTCAGCTACAATGAGCAGTTCTTC.